This TCR beta chain was identified during a study of OX40 agonist ivuxolimab in advanced cancers. Study details: Patients assigned to dose escalation were diagnosed with hepatocellular carcinoma, melanoma, renal cell or head and neck cancer.

Method: immunoSEQ multiplex PCR; TCRdb's copy keeps in-frame clones and lacks some. The sample lists some 50,000 clones, roughly four fifths occurring once. The V end lost 5 bases, the J end lost 3 bases, and 14 bases lay between the germline ends. CDR1 is MNHEY and CDR2 is SMNVEV in the germline V gene (reference sequence). The CDR3 covers 14 residues. The sequences come from CD4+ or CD8+ T cells sorted from blood, collected in a trial of the OX40 agonist ivuxolimab. The rearrangement joins TRBV27 to TRBJ2-7, with D maybe TRBD1 (5 bases). The clonotype was recovered from an adult with an advanced solid tumor such as melanoma, head and neck, liver or kidney cancer. CDR3 sequence (DNA): TGTGCCAGCAGTCTACTCGGAACAGGCTACGAGCAGTACTTC. This gives the protein CASSLLGTGYEQYF.